The rows below give T cell receptor beta chains drawn from one sample of a study of shared T cell receptors in the human thymus. This table comes from immunoSEQ multiplex PCR, and its TCRdb copy is limited to in-frame clones, with some not included. This table holds some 700,000 clones, 85% to 90% found once. In addition, the sample was reused for a study of human thymus T cells.

The sequenced material came from thymocytes. Receptor source: a boy under three years old with a congenital heart defect. CDR3s include the opening cysteine and the closing phenylalanine or tryptophan. The D gene is left open where the match is weak. Size values are once, few and many counts, or a class for expanded clones, and some rows have none.

V gene	clone size	D gene	CDR3 length	J gene	CDR3 DNA	CDR3 protein
TRBV27	-	-	14	TRBJ2-5	TGTGCCAGCAGTTTACTATACGGTTTAGAGACCCAGTACTTC	CASSLLYGLETQYF
TRBV10-2	-	TRBD2	17	TRBJ2-3	TGCGCCAGCAGTGGGACCCAATCTAGCGGTGGGGCAGATACGCAGTATTTT	CASSGTQSSGGADTQYF
TRBV5-1	-	-	17	TRBJ2-7	TGCGCCAGCAGCTTGGGGCCCCCAGCGGGCCCATCCTACGAGCAGTACTTC	CASSLGPPAGPSYEQYF
TRBV28	-	TRBD1	18	TRBJ2-3	TGTGCCAGCAGTTTCATGCGGGGACAGGGCCCTAGCACAGATACGCAGTATTTT	CASSFMRGQGPSTDTQYF
TRBV7-2	-	-	13	TRBJ2-7	TGTGCCAGCACCCCGGGACTCGACTACGAGCAGTACTTC	CASTPGLDYEQYF
TRBV28	-	-	16	TRBJ1-5	TGTGCCAGCAGTTTTGGGAGACCTAATAGCAATCAGCCCCAGCATTTT	CASSFGRPNSNQPQHF
TRBV21-1	-	-	11	TRBJ1-3	TGTGCCAGCAGCTACGGTAATTCCATATATTTT	CASSYGNSIYF
TRBV5-1	-	TRBD2	13	TRBJ2-7	TGCGCCAGCAGCTGGGCTAGCGGGGGAGAACAGTACTTC	CASSWASGGEQYF
TRBV5-1	-	-	13	TRBJ2-2	TGCGCCAGCAGCTTTCCGGGAACCGGGGAGCTGTTTTTT	CASSFPGTGELFF
TRBV12-5	-	TRBD1	16	TRBJ2-7	TGTGCTAGTGGTTTAGGGACAGGGCTGAGGACCTACGAGCAGTACTTC	CASGLGTGLRTYEQYF
TRBV4-2	once	TRBD1	17	TRBJ1-2	TGTGCCAGCAGCCAGCTACTCGGGACAGGGGGGAACTATGGCTACACCTTC	CASSQLLGTGGNYGYTF
TRBV12-5	-	-	19	TRBJ1-5	TGTGCTAGTGGTTTGGTAGGGAGGGACTTCAGTAATAGCAATCAGCCCCAGCATTTT	CASGLVGRDFSNSNQPQHF
TRBV28	-	TRBD2	15	TRBJ2-7	TGTGCCAGCAGGTCGACTAGCGGGAGAACCTACGAGCAGTACTTC	CASRSTSGRTYEQYF
TRBV4-2	-	-	16	TRBJ2-7	TGTGCCAGCAGCCAAGTCCCGCGACAAGGTTCCTACGAGCAGTACTTC	CASSQVPRQGSYEQYF
TRBV19	-	-	14	TRBJ2-5	TGTGCCAGTAGCCTGGAGAGCCTCCCAGAGACCCAGTACTTC	CASSLESLPETQYF
TRBV6-6	-	TRBD1	15	TRBJ2-7	TGTGCCACCCAATCCGGACAGGCAAAAGACTACGAGCAGTACTTC	CATQSGQAKDYEQYF
TRBV5-1	-	-	14	TRBJ1-1	TGCGCCAGCAGCACCGTCACAGGTCCCACTGAAGCTTTCTTT	CASSTVTGPTEAFF
TRBV5-4	-	-	14	TRBJ2-7	TGTGCCAGCAGCTTACGCGATAGCTCCTACGAGCAGTACTTC	CASSLRDSSYEQYF
TRBV11-1	few	-	17	TRBJ2-3	TGTGCCAGCAGCTCTGGTTGGCCCCTCGGAGGCACAGATACGCAGTATTTT	CASSSGWPLGGTDTQYF
TRBV28	-	-	18	TRBJ2-7	TGTGCCAGCAGTTTATCCCGTTTGGGGAGGCCGGGCTCCTACGAGCAGTACTTC	CASSLSRLGRPGSYEQYF
TRBV18	-	-	15	TRBJ2-3	TGTGCCAGCTCACGTATCCGGGGTTGCACAGATACGCAGTATTTT	CASSRIRGCTDTQYF
TRBV9	-	-	16	TRBJ1-1	TGTGCCAGCAGGGTAGTAGGGGGGGTGGGGAACACTGAAGCTTTCTTT	CASRVVGGVGNTEAFF
TRBV30	-	TRBD2	12	TRBJ2-7	TGTGCCTGTACTAGCGGCCTAGGCGAGCAGTACTTC	CACTSGLGEQYF
TRBV28	-	-	20	TRBJ2-2	TGTGCCAGCAGTTCGTTCCTCCCCCCGGTTTGGAGGCGGAACACCGGGGAGCTGTTTTTT	CASSSFLPPVWRRNTGELFF
TRBV6-6	once	-	13	TRBJ2-4	TGTGCTACCCGCAACGAGCCCAAAAACATTCAGTACTTC	CATRNEPKNIQYF
TRBV7-2	-	-	17	TRBJ2-7	TGTGCCAGCAGCCCCCAGGATAGCGACGCCTCCTCCTACGAGCAGTACTTC	CASSPQDSDASSYEQYF
TRBV5-8	once	TRBD2	16	TRBJ2-7	TGTGCCAGCAGCCCAGGGACTAGCGGACCATCCTACGAGCAGTACTTC	CASSPGTSGPSYEQYF
TRBV7-9	few	-	13	TRBJ2-3	TGTGCCAGCAGCTTTTCGGGGACAGATACGCAGTATTTT	CASSFSGTDTQYF
TRBV12-5	-	TRBD1	17	TRBJ1-2	TGTGCTAGTGGTTTGTGGGACAGGGGGCAAGGTAACTATGGCTACACCTTC	CASGLWDRGQGNYGYTF
TRBV5-6	once	-	15	TRBJ1-1	TGTGCCAGCAGCGAACAGGGCCCAAAGGGGACTGAAGCTTTCTTT	CASSEQGPKGTEAFF
TRBV28	few	TRBD2	18	TRBJ2-3	TGTGCCAGCCAACGGAGACTAGCGGGAGCGGGGAGCACAGATACGCAGTATTTT	CASQRRLAGAGSTDTQYF
TRBV6-6	-	TRBD2	15	TRBJ2-7	TGTGCCAGCAGTTACCCAGGGACTAGCGGGAACGAGCAGTACTTC	CASSYPGTSGNEQYF
TRBV19	-	-	18	TRBJ2-5	TGTGCCAGTAGTATGCAACCCGAGGAGGCAGGGGTATTAGAGACCCAGTACTTC	CASSMQPEEAGVLETQYF
TRBV15	-	TRBD1	20	TRBJ1-5	TGTGCCACCAGCAGAGTCCATGGGGACAGGGAGGAGGTTGAGGATCAGCCCCAGCATTTT	CATSRVHGDREEVEDQPQHF
TRBV6-1	-	TRBD1	15	TRBJ1-4	TGTGCCAGCAGTGCTCAGGGGGCGTCGAATGAAAAACTGTTTTTT	CASSAQGASNEKLFF
TRBV2	-	TRBD2	17	TRBJ2-7	TGTGCCAGCAGTGGGGCTACGCGGGAGGGAACTTCCTACGAGCAGTACTTC	CASSGATREGTSYEQYF
TRBV7-9	-	-	14	TRBJ1-5	TGTGCCAGCAGCAAAAATAGCCCCTATCAGCCCCAGCATTTT	CASSKNSPYQPQHF
TRBV28	-	-	16	TRBJ1-2	TGTGCCAGCAGTTTACCCCTCGCCCGGGACTTCTATGGCTACACCTTC	CASSLPLARDFYGYTF
TRBV5-1	-	-	17	TRBJ1-3	TGCGCCAGCAGCCCGGAGGTGGGGCTGGGAGGCCCGGATCAGATGGATTTT	CASSPEVGLGGPDQMDF
TRBV5-4	once	TRBD1	15	TRBJ2-7	TGTGCCAGCAGCTTGGGGGACAGGAGGGTCTACGAGCAGTACTTC	CASSLGDRRVYEQYF
TRBV10-1	-	TRBD2	24	TRBJ2-7	TGCGCCAGCAGTGAGAGGGGGACCGGGGACAGGGAGCGACTAGCGGGAGGGCCCCGGAACGAGCAGTACTTC	CASSERGTGDRERLAGGPRNEQYF
TRBV6-1	-	-	15	TRBJ1-1	TGTGCCAGCACCCACAAGGGAGGCCTGAACACTGAAGCTTTCTTT	CASTHKGGLNTEAFF
TRBV6-5	-	TRBD1	14	TRBJ2-7	TGTGCCAGCAGTCGGGACAGGGGGTGGTACGAGCAGTACTTC	CASSRDRGWYEQYF
TRBV6-5	-	TRBD1	13	TRBJ1-1	TGTGCCAGCAGTCCCGGGACAGGGGCTGAAGCTTTCTTT	CASSPGTGAEAFF
TRBV7-9	-	TRBD2	13	TRBJ2-1	TGTGCCAGCAGCCAGCGGGACTACAATGAGCAGTTCTTC	CASSQRDYNEQFF
TRBV5-1	-	-	13	TRBJ2-7	TGCGCCAGCAGCGCCCCGGACAGTTACGAGCAGTACTTC	CASSAPDSYEQYF
TRBV13	-	TRBD1	12	TRBJ1-1	TGTGCCAGCAGCTTAGACAGGGGTAGAGCTTTCTTT	CASSLDRGRAFF
TRBV11-1	-	TRBD1	14	TRBJ2-1	TGTGCCAGCAGCCGTACGGACAGGGCCAATGAGCAGTTCTTC	CASSRTDRANEQFF
TRBV30	-	-	14	TRBJ1-5	TGTGCCTGGAAGGACAGTATTAGCAATCAGCCCCAGCATTTT	CAWKDSISNQPQHF
TRBV6-5	-	-	15	TRBJ2-2	TGTGCCAGCAGTTATGGGAGAGCACGGGCCGGGGAGCTGTTTTTT	CASSYGRARAGELFF
TRBV5-1	-	-	13	TRBJ2-1	TGCGCCAGCAGCGTAGCGGCCTACAATGAGCAGTTCTTC	CASSVAAYNEQFF
TRBV14	few	-	13	TRBJ2-1	TGTGCCAGCAGCCAAGCCCAAGCGGGCGAGCAGTTCTTC	CASSQAQAGEQFF
TRBV30	-	TRBD2	19	TRBJ2-2	TGTGCCTGGAGCCGGTCGACCTCGGGACTAGCGGGACCCACCGGGGAGCTGTTTTTT	CAWSRSTSGLAGPTGELFF
TRBV11-2	-	TRBD1	15	TRBJ2-7	TGTGCCAGCAGCTCCAAGGACAGGGGGCCCTACGAGCAGTACTTC	CASSSKDRGPYEQYF
TRBV7-8	-	TRBD2	16	TRBJ2-3	TGTGCCAGCAGCTTCCTTACTAGCGGGGACACAGATACGCAGTATTTT	CASSFLTSGDTDTQYF
TRBV11-2	-	TRBD2	13	TRBJ2-7	TGTGCCAGCAGCCTGGGACTAGTCTACGAGCAGTACTTC	CASSLGLVYEQYF